Listed below are T cell receptor beta chains from one sample, sequenced in a study of cytomegalovirus exposure and HLA in healthy donors. The protocol was immunoSEQ multiplex PCR, while the TCRdb copy is restricted to in-frame clones and leaves out a portion. This table has 100,000 or so clones, under 85% appearing once. The specimen was PBMCs. The source is a woman between 35 and 50 years old in good health and CMV-seronegative. The CDR3 runs from the conserved cysteine through the conserved F or W. The D gene is left open where the match is weak. A row's size may be missing; if present it is once, few, many or a size class.

d_call clone_size j_call v_call cdr3_aa cdr3_nt
NA NA TRBJ1-6 TRBV7-9 CASSLDRVSSPLHF TGTGCCAGCAGCTTAGACAGGGTGAGCTCACCCCTCCACTTT
NA NA TRBJ1-2 TRBV27 CASSLGTNYGYTF TGTGCCAGCAGTTTAGGGACAAACTATGGCTACACCTTC
NA NA TRBJ2-3 TRBV6-1 CASSDAPRGATQYF TGTGCCAGCAGTGATGCTCCTAGGGGCGCCACGCAGTATTTT
NA NA TRBJ2-1 TRBV11-1 CASSPPRFREVNEQFF TGTGCCAGCAGCCCCCCCAGATTTAGGGAGGTCAATGAGCAGTTCTTC
NA NA TRBJ1-1 TRBV6-5 CASSYSDVRVNTEAFF TGTGCCAGCAGTTACTCTGACGTCAGGGTGAACACTGAAGCTTTCTTT
NA few TRBJ1-1 TRBV4-1 CASSASVGTRGTEAFF TGCGCCAGCAGCGCAAGTGTGGGGACAAGGGGCACTGAAGCTTTCTTT
TRBD2 NA TRBJ2-1 TRBV7-9 CASSLTSDSYNEQFF TGTGCCAGCAGCCTCACTAGCGACTCCTACAATGAGCAGTTCTTC
NA NA TRBJ1-2 TRBV10-3 CAISDQGRDGYTF TGTGCCATCAGTGATCAGGGGCGTGATGGCTACACCTTC
NA NA TRBJ2-7 TRBV6-5 CASSYVIGGYEQYF TGTGCCAGCAGTTACGTCATAGGGGGATACGAGCAGTACTTC
NA NA TRBJ2-7 TRBV2 CASSELGPVPYEQYF TGTGCCAGCAGTGAACTAGGCCCGGTGCCCTACGAGCAGTACTTC
NA NA TRBJ1-1 TRBV6-6 CASSSPEGEGHTEAFF TGTGCCAGCAGCTCCCCGGAAGGGGAGGGCCACACTGAAGCTTTCTTT
TRBD1 NA TRBJ1-6 TRBV6-6 CASSPGTGSSPLHF TGTGCCAGCAGCCCCGGGACAGGTTCGTCACCCCTCCACTTT
NA NA TRBJ2-2 TRBV5-1 CASSPLGDIRTGELFF TGCGCCAGCAGCCCCTTGGGGGACATTCGCACCGGGGAGCTGTTTTTT
NA NA TRBJ2-5 TRBV18 CASSPPSRKETQYF TGTGCCAGCTCACCACCGTCTAGGAAAGAGACCCAGTACTTC
NA NA TRBJ2-7 TRBV19 CASSISGVREQYF TGTGCCAGTAGTATTAGCGGTGTTAGGGAGCAGTACTTC
NA NA TRBJ2-2 TRBV4-2 CASSQDTEQNTGELFF TGTGCCAGCAGCCAAGATACGGAGCAGAACACCGGGGAGCTGTTTTTT
NA NA TRBJ1-1 TRBV7-6 CASSLDGFGGYTEAFF TGTGCCAGCAGCTTAGATGGTTTCGGGGGGTACACTGAAGCTTTCTTT
NA NA TRBJ1-1 TRBV19 CASSIQASYEAFF TGTGCCAGTAGTATCCAGGCATCTTATGAAGCTTTCTTT
TRBD1 NA TRBJ2-5 TRBV6-5 CASSPLDRQETQYF TGTGCCAGCAGCCCCTTGGACAGGCAAGAGACCCAGTACTTC
TRBD1 NA TRBJ2-7 TRBV10-3 CAIRAGTGENEQYF TGTGCCATCAGGGCCGGGACAGGGGAAAACGAGCAGTACTTC
NA NA TRBJ1-1 TRBV19 CASIRGTEAFF TGTGCCAGCATCAGGGGTACTGAAGCTTTCTTT
TRBD2 NA TRBJ2-1 TRBV9 CASSDLAGTYNEQFF TGTGCCAGCAGCGACCTAGCGGGAACCTACAATGAGCAGTTCTTC
NA NA TRBJ1-2 TRBV7-2 CVSSSVASGYTF TGTGTCAGCAGCTCGGTAGCCTCTGGCTACACCTTC
NA NA TRBJ1-5 TRBV7-9 CSSSFPGGNQPQHF TGTTCCAGCAGCTTCCCGGGAGGCAATCAGCCCCAGCATTTT
NA NA TRBJ1-1 TRBV18 CASSPAGVGTEAFF TGTGCCAGCTCACCGGCAGGGGTGGGCACTGAAGCTTTCTTT
TRBD1 NA TRBJ2-7 TRBV30 CAWSTGTGGEQYF TGTGCCTGGAGCACAGGGACAGGGGGTGAGCAGTACTTC
TRBD1 NA TRBJ1-2 TRBV6-6 CASSYTGQPSGDGYTF TGTGCCAGCAGTTACACGGGACAGCCGAGTGGGGATGGCTACACCTTC
TRBD2 NA TRBJ2-2 TRBV5-6 CASSLNGGAVGELFF TGTGCCAGCAGCTTGAACGGGGGGGCCGTGGGGGAGCTGTTTTTT
TRBD1 NA TRBJ2-7 TRBV6-5 CATGFGSRYEQYF TGTGCGACAGGGTTCGGCAGCAGATACGAGCAGTACTTC
NA few TRBJ2-1 TRBV11-3 CASSLSGGQTFSGAQFF TGTGCCAGCAGCTTGAGTGGGGGACAGACCTTTAGCGGGGCTCAGTTCTTC
NA NA TRBJ1-1 TRBV7-9 CSSSGGGKTEAFF TGTTCCAGCAGCGGCGGGGGGAAAACTGAAGCTTTCTTT
NA NA TRBJ2-5 TRBV6-1 CASTGARETQYF TGTGCCAGCACGGGAGCCCGAGAGACTCAGTACTTC
TRBD1 few TRBJ2-5 TRBV6-1 CASSETTGGAETQYF TGTGCCAGCAGTGAAACGACAGGGGGCGCAGAGACCCAGTACTTC
TRBD1 NA TRBJ1-2 TRBV6-1 CASSLDRDYGYTF TGTGCCAGCAGTCTGGACAGGGACTATGGCTACACCTTC
NA NA TRBJ2-1 TRBV7-2 CASSFAGASRAAGWFF TGTGCCAGCAGCTTCGCAGGGGCTAGTCGGGCAGCCGGGTGGTTCTTC
NA NA TRBJ1-4 TRBV4-3 CASSQDKGSNEKLFF TGCGCCAGCAGCCAAGATAAGGGGTCTAATGAAAAACTGTTTTTT
TRBD2 NA TRBJ2-3 TRBV27 CASSPLPLSGEQYF TGTGCCAGCAGCCCTCTCCCCCTTAGCGGGGAACAGTATTTT
TRBD1 NA TRBJ2-1 TRBV6-5 CASSKDRDTYNEQFF TGTGCCAGCAGTAAGGACAGGGACACCTACAATGAGCAGTTCTTC
NA NA TRBJ1-4 TRBV6-5 CASSEIGYEKLFF TGTGCCAGCAGTGAGATCGGGTATGAAAAACTGTTTTTT
TRBD1 NA TRBJ1-2 TRBV28 CATQGTGGLDGYTF TGTGCCACCCAGGGGACAGGGGGCCTAGATGGCTACACCTTC
TRBD2 few TRBJ2-5 TRBV6-1 CASSVLAGGETQYF TGTGCCAGCAGTGTTCTAGCGGGCGGGGAGACCCAGTACTTC
TRBD1 NA TRBJ1-5 TRBV19 CASSIDDRVDNQPQHF TGTGCCAGTAGTATTGATGACAGGGTGGACAATCAGCCCCAGCATTTT
NA NA TRBJ2-2 TRBV6-1 CASTPDRNTGELFF TGTGCCAGCACGCCGGACAGGAACACCGGGGAGCTGTTTTTT
TRBD2 once TRBJ2-5 TRBV7-8 CASSPGTSGGRTQYF TGTGCCAGCAGCCCTGGGACTAGCGGAGGTCGGACCCAGTACTTC
NA few TRBJ2-7 TRBV19 CASKGRQDDEQYF TGTGCCAGTAAAGGTCGACAGGATGACGAGCAGTACTTC
NA NA TRBJ1-5 TRBV10-1 CASSEEGGNQPQHF TGCGCCAGCAGTGAGGAGGGAGGCAATCAGCCCCAGCATTTT
TRBD2 NA TRBJ2-7 TRBV4-2 CASSSSGGAYEQYF TGTGCCAGCAGCTCTAGCGGGGGAGCCTACGAGCAGTACTTC
TRBD1 NA TRBJ1-4 TRBV9 CALGQAINEKLFF TGTGCCTTAGGACAGGCCATTAATGAAAAACTGTTTTTT